The 17 T cell receptor beta chains reported below all come from one sample, sequenced in a study of blood T cell repertoires in COVID-19. Using immunoSEQ multiplex PCR, the repertoire was profiled, and TCRdb retains in-frame clones only, with some absent. Of 50,000 to 65,000 clones detected, under 85% appear once; the ten largest clones hold 28%. The sequenced sample was peripheral blood. The receptor set was obtained from a woman of 80 years or more with acute or convalescent COVID-19.

The chain carries TRBV11-2 and TRBJ2-3; D is ambiguous. With 2 bases removed from V and 2 bases from J, the gap between germline ends came to 14 bases. Germline CDR1 and CDR2: SGHAT and FQNNGV. The CDR3 runs 16 residues. The CDR3 is CASSLLGQAPTDTQYF. CDR3 DNA: TGTGCCAGCAGCTTACTGGGCCAAGCACCCACAGATACGCAGTATTTT.

The chain links TRBV5-6 to TRBJ2-7; D is perhaps TRBD1 (5 bases). Trimming stripped 6 bases from V and 4 bases from J, with 14 bases between. Germline V gene sequence: CDR1 SGHDT, CDR2 YYEEEE. The CDR3 covers 13 residues. This CDR3 reads CASTSQRGYEQYF. The CDR3 DNA is TGTGCCAGCACCTCCCAAAGGGGATACGAGCAGTACTTC. The full variable domain, with the rest looked up from reference TRBV5-6 and TRBJ2-7, is DAGVTQSPTHLIKTRGQQVTLRCSPKSGHDTVSWYQQALGQGPQFIFQYYEEEERQRGNFPDRFSGHQFPNYSSELNVNALLLGDSALYLCASTSQRGYEQYFGPGTRLTVT.

The genes are TRBV19 and TRBJ2-5, with 11 bases identical to TRBD1. Germline assignment: CDR1 LNHDA and CDR2 SQIVND (reference sequence). J gave up 5 bases and V 3 bases, and 11 bases lay outside the gene matches. This CDR3 is built from 17 residues. The chain's CDR3 is CASSMTGQGGRGETQYF. The CDR3 DNA is TGTGCCAGTAGTATGACGGGACAGGGGGGAAGAGGCGAGACCCAGTACTTC.

The chain couples TRBV6-5 to TRBJ1-6; possibly TRBD1 for D (5 bases). Germline assignment: CDR1 MNHEY and CDR2 SVGAGI. This CDR3 region has 15 residues. The V gene lost 6 bases and the J gene lost 10 bases, with 19 bases spanning the gap. CDR3 coding DNA: TGTGCCAGCAGGAAATCGGGGGATGCGGGATCACCCCTCCACTTT. It yields the protein CASRKSGDAGSPLHF.

DNA for the CDR3: TGTGCCAGTAGTATGGGCCAGGGATATACTCAGCCCCAGCATTTT. Translation gives CASSMGQGYTQPQHF. The J gene is TRBJ1-5, the V gene TRBV19, with D possibly TRBD1 on 5 matching bases. The V gene's germline CDR1 is LNHDA and CDR2 SQIVND (reference sequence). This CDR3 comprises 15 residues. The germline V and J ends were trimmed by 3 bases and 6 bases, with 15 bases remaining between them.

This chain uses TRBV7-9 with TRBJ2-1; 10 nucleotides line up with TRBD2. CDR3 length: 16 residues. Unmatched junction bases numbered 8, after V lost 2 bases and J lost 7 bases. Germline-derived CDR1 and CDR2 are SEHNR and FQNEAQ (reference sequence). The chain's CDR3 is CASSLPGASGSNEQFF. The CDR3 region has the DNA TGTGCCAGCAGCTTACCTGGGGCTAGCGGGAGTAATGAGCAGTTCTTC.

This sequence joins TRBV27 and TRBJ2-1; tentatively, D is TRBD1 (7 bases). With 4 bases removed from V and 8 bases from J, the gap between germline ends came to 21 bases. CDR1 MNHEY and CDR2 SMNVEV come from the germline V gene (reference sequence). This CDR3 has 16 residues. CDR3 nucleotides: TGTGCCAGCAGTTGGGGAGGAGACAGGGTATTCTATGAGCAGTTCTTC. It yields the protein CASSWGGDRVFYEQFF.

The genes are TRBV28 and TRBJ1-1; 9 bases align to TRBD1. V was pared by 1 base and J by 4 bases, with 10 bases of the junction left unmatched. CDR3 length: 17 amino acids. Germline V CDR1 and CDR2: MDHEN, SYDVKM. CDR3 nucleotides: TGTGCCAGCAGTTTATCGGGACAGGGACTGGCTAGCACTGAAGCTTTCTTT. It yields the protein CASSLSGQGLASTEAFF.

Only one count was recorded for this clone. The V and J genes are TRBV5-1 and TRBJ2-5; a possible D gene is TRBD2 (7 bases). V was pared by 2 bases and J by 5 bases, with 13 bases between. This CDR3 contains 14 residues. The V gene's germline CDR1 is SGHRS and CDR2 YFSETQ. The CDR3 reads CASSFRGAGETQYF. The CDR3 nucleotides are TGCGCCAGCAGCTTCCGGGGGGCCGGGGAGACCCAGTACTTC.

In regard to this clone: A junction boundary mismatches the germline segment, possibly from a read error. The rearrangement uses TRBV13 and TRBJ1-2; 9 nucleotides agree with TRBD1. Per germline, CDR1 PRHDT and CDR2 FYEKMQ (reference sequence). The length of the CDR3 is 14 residues. The CDR3 spells CASSLGTGNYGYTF. The DNA of the CDR3 is TGTGCCAGCAGCCTAGGGACAGGGAACTATGGCTACACCTTC.

The CDR3 DNA follows: TGTGCCAGCAGCCTACTAGCGGGGGGCGTAGATACGCAGTATTTT. Translating gives CASSLLAGGVDTQYF. The chain is built from TRBV3-1 (or the pseudogene TRBV3-2) and TRBJ2-3, with 12 bases matching TRBD2. The CDR3 contains 15 residues. The germline V gene has CDR1 LGHDT and CDR2 YNNKEL (reference sequence). The ends lost 4 bases at V and 5 bases at J; junction bases unmatched: 4.

CDR3 nucleotide sequence: TGTGCCAGCAGCTTGGTTCCAGGGTGGGATTCAGATACGCAGTATTTT. Translating it yields CASSLVPGWDSDTQYF. The chain recombines TRBV5-4 with TRBJ2-3, with a possible D match to TRBD1 (5 bases). V shed 0 bases and J shed 4 bases, with 15 bases lying between them. The germline CDR1 and CDR2 sequences are SGHNT and YYREEE (reference sequence). The CDR3 covers 16 residues. The variable domain in full, completed from reference TRBV5-4 and TRBJ2-3, reads ETGVTQSPTHLIKTRGQQVTLRCSSQSGHNTVSWYQQALGQGPQFIFQYYREEENGRGNFPPRFSGLQFPNYSSELNVNALELDDSALYLCASSLVPGWDSDTQYFGPGTRLTVL.

The chain uses TRBV28 and TRBJ1-2, with unresolved D. From germline, CDR1 is MDHEN and CDR2 SYDVKM. The CDR3 contains 13 residues. V was clipped by 9 bases and J by 3 bases, with 14 bases between them. For the CDR3, the DNA is TGTGCCAGTAGAAAGGACGGGGACTATGGCTACACCTTC. Its translation is CASRKDGDYGYTF.

The V and J genes are TRBV29-1 and TRBJ2-5; TRBD2 matches 11 bases. V gave up 3 bases and J gave up 4 bases; unmatched junction bases: 7. Germline V gene lookup returns CDR1 SQVTM and CDR2 ANQGSEA. CDR3 size: 15 residues. The CDR3, as DNA: TGCAGCGTTGATGGGATAGCGGGAGGGGTAGAGACCCAGTACTTC. Translation gives CSVDGIAGGVETQYF.

The chain has TRBV29-1 and TRBJ1-2; D gene uncertain. The CDR3 extends over 13 amino acids. Germline V CDR1 and CDR2: SQVTM, ANQGSEA. V shed 3 bases and J shed 4 bases, with 12 bases lying between them. CDR3 bases: TGCAGCGTTGATGGGAGGGCATCCTATGGCTACACCTTC. It specifies CSVDGRASYGYTF.

Only a few counts were recorded for this clone. The chain links TRBV28 to TRBJ1-5; 7 bases are shared with TRBD1. The CDR3 consists of 19 residues. V shed 1 base and J 2 bases; nucleotides not matched to a gene: 14. Per the germline V gene, CDR1 is MDHEN and CDR2 is SYDVKM. Here the CDR3 reads CASSLFRGDSRGGNQPQHF. The CDR3 DNA follows: TGTGCCAGCAGTTTATTTAGGGGGGACAGTAGGGGTGGCAATCAGCCCCAGCATTTT.

V and J are TRBV24-1 and TRBJ2-5; 7 bases line up with TRBD2. V lost 3 bases to trimming and J lost 5 bases; unmatched junction nucleotides: 11. There are 16 residues in the CDR3. Germline-derived CDR1 and CDR2 are KGHDR and SFDVKD. The CDR3 DNA is TGTGCCACCAGTGATCCGGGACTACCCTCGACGGAGACCCAGTACTTC. Its translation: CATSDPGLPSTETQYF.